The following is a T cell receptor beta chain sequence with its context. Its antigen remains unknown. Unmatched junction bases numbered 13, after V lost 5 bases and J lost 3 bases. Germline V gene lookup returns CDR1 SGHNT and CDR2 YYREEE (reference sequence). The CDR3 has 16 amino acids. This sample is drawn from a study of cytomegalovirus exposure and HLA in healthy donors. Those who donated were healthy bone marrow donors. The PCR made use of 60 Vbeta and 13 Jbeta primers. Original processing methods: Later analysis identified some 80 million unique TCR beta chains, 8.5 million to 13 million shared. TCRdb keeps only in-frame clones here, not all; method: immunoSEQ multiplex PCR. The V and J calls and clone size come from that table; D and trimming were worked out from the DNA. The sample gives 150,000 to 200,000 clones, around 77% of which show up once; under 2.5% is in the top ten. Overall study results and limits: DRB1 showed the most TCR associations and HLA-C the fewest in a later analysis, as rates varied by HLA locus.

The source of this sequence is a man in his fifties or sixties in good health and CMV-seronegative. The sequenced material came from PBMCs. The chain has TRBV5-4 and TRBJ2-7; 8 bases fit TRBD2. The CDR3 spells CASRTTTGLADYEQYF. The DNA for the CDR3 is TGTGCCAGCAGGACCACGACCGGACTAGCTGACTACGAGCAGTACTTC.